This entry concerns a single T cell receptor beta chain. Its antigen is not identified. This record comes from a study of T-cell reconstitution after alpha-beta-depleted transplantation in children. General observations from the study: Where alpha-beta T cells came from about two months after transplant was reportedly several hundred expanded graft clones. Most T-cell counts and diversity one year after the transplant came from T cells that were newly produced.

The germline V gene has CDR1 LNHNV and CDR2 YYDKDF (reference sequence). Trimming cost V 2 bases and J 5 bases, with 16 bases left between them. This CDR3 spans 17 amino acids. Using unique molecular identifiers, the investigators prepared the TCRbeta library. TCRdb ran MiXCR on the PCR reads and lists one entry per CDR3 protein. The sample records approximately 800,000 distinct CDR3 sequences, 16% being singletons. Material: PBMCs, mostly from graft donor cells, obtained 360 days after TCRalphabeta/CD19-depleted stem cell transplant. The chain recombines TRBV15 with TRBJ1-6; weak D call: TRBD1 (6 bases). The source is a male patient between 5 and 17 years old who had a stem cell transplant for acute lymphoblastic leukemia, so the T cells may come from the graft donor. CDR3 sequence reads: CATSRNHRGTHNSPLHF. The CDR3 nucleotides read TGTGCCACCAGCAGAAACCACCGGGGGACACATAATTCACCCCTCCACTTT.